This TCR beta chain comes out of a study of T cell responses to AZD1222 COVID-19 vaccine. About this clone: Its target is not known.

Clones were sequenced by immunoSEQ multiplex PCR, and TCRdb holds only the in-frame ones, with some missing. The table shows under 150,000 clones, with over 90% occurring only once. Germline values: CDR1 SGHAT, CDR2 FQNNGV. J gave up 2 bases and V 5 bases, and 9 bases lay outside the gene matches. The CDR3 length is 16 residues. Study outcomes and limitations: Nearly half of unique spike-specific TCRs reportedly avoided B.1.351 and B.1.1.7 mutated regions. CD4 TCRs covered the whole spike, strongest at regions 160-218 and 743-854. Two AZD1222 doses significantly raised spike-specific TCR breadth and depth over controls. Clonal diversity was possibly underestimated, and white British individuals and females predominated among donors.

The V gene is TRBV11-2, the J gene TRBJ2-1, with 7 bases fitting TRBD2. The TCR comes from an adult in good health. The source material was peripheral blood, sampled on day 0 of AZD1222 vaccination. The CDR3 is CASSPVGAGAYNEQFF. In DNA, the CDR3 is TGTGCCAGCAGCCCCGTAGGGGCGGGGGCCTACAATGAGCAGTTCTTC.